Included here is one T cell receptor (beta chain) sequence, with context. This sample stems from a study of blood T cell repertoires in COVID-19. Study-wide context: Donors in the United States, Italy and Spain gave samples during acute or convalescent COVID-19. Sources were T cells, B-cell-depleted T cells, or PBMCs; the material itself was cDNA or gDNA.

CDR1 is MNHEY and CDR2 is SVGEGT in the germline V gene. The V and J ends lost 5 bases and 3 bases, in that order; junction bases with no gene match: 8. The CDR3 is 16 residues long. Per the authors' pipeline: Reference gene primer amplification in the assay estimated nucleated cell counts. The assay was immunoSEQ multiplex PCR, and TCRdb's table has in-frame clones only and misses some. V, J and clone size are taken as reported in that table, and D and trimming were inferred from the DNA itself. The table has about 68,000 clones, more than 80% seen once; the top ten hold about 2.9%. This TCR was sampled from a man in his fifties with acute or convalescent COVID-19. The sample consisted of peripheral blood. The chain joins TRBV6-2 or TRBV6-3 to TRBJ2-3, with 10 nucleotides matching TRBD1. The CDR3 spells CASSNPTGGRTDTQYF. CDR3 bases: TGTGCCAGCAGTAACCCGACAGGGGGCCGGACAGATACGCAGTATTTT.